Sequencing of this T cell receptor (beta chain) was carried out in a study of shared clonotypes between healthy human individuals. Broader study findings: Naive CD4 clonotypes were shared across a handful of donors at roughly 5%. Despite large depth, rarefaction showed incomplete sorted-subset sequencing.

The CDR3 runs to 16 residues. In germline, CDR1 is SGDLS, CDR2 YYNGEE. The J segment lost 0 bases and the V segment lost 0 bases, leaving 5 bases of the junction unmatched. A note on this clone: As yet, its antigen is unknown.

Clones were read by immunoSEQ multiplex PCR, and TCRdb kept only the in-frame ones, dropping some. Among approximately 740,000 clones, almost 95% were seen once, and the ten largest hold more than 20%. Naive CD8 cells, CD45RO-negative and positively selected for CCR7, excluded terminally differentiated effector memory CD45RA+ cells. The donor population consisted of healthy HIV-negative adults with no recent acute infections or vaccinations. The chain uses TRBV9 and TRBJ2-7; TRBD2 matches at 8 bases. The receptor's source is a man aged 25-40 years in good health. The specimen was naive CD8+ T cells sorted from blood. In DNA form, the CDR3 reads TGTGCCAGCAGCGTAGCGGCTAGCGGGCACTCCTACGAGCAGTACTTC. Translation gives CASSVAASGHSYEQYF.